The 7 T cell receptor beta chains listed next were all sequenced from one sample in a study of cytotoxic CD8 clonotypes in ibrutinib-treated CLL. Using immunoSEQ multiplex PCR, the repertoire was profiled, and TCRdb retains in-frame clones only, with some absent. The table has fewer than 200,000 clones, about 80% seen once. The sequencing used PBMCs, collected after 24 months of ibrutinib treatment. The receptors stem from a human donor with chronic lymphocytic leukemia.

This clone appeared a single time. The CDR3 region is CASSAGGSSYNEQFF. CDR3 bases: TGTGCCAGCAGCGCCGGGGGTAGCTCCTACAATGAGCAGTTCTTC. The chain joins TRBV2 to TRBJ2-1; D perhaps matches TRBD2 (6 bases). V lost 6 bases, J lost 0 bases, and 12 bases lay in between. CDR1 SNHLY and CDR2 FYNNEI come from the germline V gene. This CDR3 region has 15 residues.

The rearrangement joins TRBV19 to TRBJ2-1, with TRBD2 matching 10 bases. Germline-derived CDR1 and CDR2 are LNHDA and SQIVND (reference sequence). The ends lost 1 base at V and 7 bases at J; junction bases unmatched: 4. The length of the CDR3 is 15 residues. CDR3 in DNA: TGTGCCAGTAGTATAGTAGCGGGAGGTAGGAATGAGCAGTTCTTC. It codes for CASSIVAGGRNEQFF.

The chain recombines TRBV9 with TRBJ2-7, with D tentatively TRBD1 (6 bases). Deletions cut 4 bases from V and 5 bases from J, with 22 bases between. Germline loops: CDR1 SGDLS, CDR2 YYNGEE. The CDR3 has 16 amino acids. This CDR3 is CASSFPWAQQGHEQYF. The CDR3 DNA follows: TGTGCCAGCAGCTTCCCCTGGGCCCAACAGGGCCACGAGCAGTACTTC.

V usage is TRBV6-5 and J usage is TRBJ1-3; 7 bases match TRBD1. Germline V lookup: CDR1 MNHEY, CDR2 SVGAGI. This CDR3 is 15 amino acids long. V lost 5 bases to trimming and J lost 4 bases; unmatched junction nucleotides: 8. CDR3 nucleotide sequence: TGTGCCAGCAGTAAAGACAGGGCCGGGGGAAACACCATATATTTT. It encodes CASSKDRAGGNTIYF.

The chain has TRBV30 and TRBJ1-1; D call uncertain. This CDR3 contains 11 residues. V was pared by 3 bases and J by 8 bases, with 10 bases between. The germline V gene has CDR1 GTSNPN and CDR2 SVGIG (reference sequence). The CDR3 region is CAWSSVREAFF. For the CDR3, the DNA is TGTGCCTGGAGCTCAGTCCGAGAAGCTTTCTTT.

The chain has TRBV7-6 and TRBJ1-4; 9 positions agree with TRBD1. V dropped 5 bases and J dropped 8; count of bases not matched to a gene: 9. The germline V gene has CDR1 SGHVS and CDR2 FNYEAQ. The CDR3 spans 15 residues. The CDR3 sequence: CASSPRTGVGEKLFF. CDR3 sequence (DNA): TGTGCCAGCAGCCCCCGGACAGGGGTGGGGGAAAAACTGTTTTTT.

The chain combines TRBV19 with TRBJ2-7; D gene unclear. Trimming cost V 2 bases and J 2 bases, with 10 bases left between them. CDR1 is LNHDA and CDR2 is SQIVND in the germline V gene (reference sequence). The CDR3 runs to 14 residues. The CDR3, as DNA: TGTGCCAGTAGTATACTCGGGCCGACCTACGAGCAGTACTTC. Encoded protein: CASSILGPTYEQYF. Using reference TRBV19 and TRBJ2-7 for the parts outside the CDR3, the full variable domain is DGGITQSPKYLFRKEGQNVTLSCEQNLNHDAMYWYRQDPGQGLRLIYYSQIVNDFQKGDIAEGYSVSREKKESFPLTVTSAQKNPTAFYLCASSILGPTYEQYFGPGTRLTVT.